Reported below is one TCR beta chain. Its cognate antigen has yet to be identified. Per-base quality was not reported, and no clone a single base away is much larger than it. Library preparation employed the immunoSEQ multiplex PCR assay. RNA was extracted from all samples and reverse transcribed into cDNA as template for TCR sequencing. SuperScript III was used to make first-strand cDNA, primed with a 2:1 mix of oligo-dT and random hexamers. Amplification bias was assessed with a synthetic immune receptor repertoire, and residual bias was removed computationally. Processing in the source paper ran as follows. Raw reads were preprocessed to remove errors, and CDR3 was defined by IMGT conventions from the conserved cysteine to phenylalanine. Clonality was calculated as 1 minus Shannon entropy normalized by log2 of the number of productive unique TCRs. Whether scalp clones were CD4 or CD8 was inferred by matching scalp TCRbeta sequences against CD4 and CD8 repertoires sorted from blood. As stored in TCRdb, this immuneACCESS dataset retains in-frame rearrangements with V and J assigned. A fraction of the clones does not appear; measured against another copy, unresolved V genes explain less than half of the discrepancy, and the remainder lacks a known reason. V and J calls and clone size come straight from that table; D and trimming were deduced from the DNA. The sample includes fewer than 110,000 clones, with 55% observed a single time. The ten biggest clones cover about 8.8% of the sample.

Including the terminal cysteine and phenylalanine, the CDR3 comprises 16 residues. The entry retains the CDR3 DNA only, 48 bases that are in frame from base 1. Germline trimming: 0 bases from V, 5 bases from J; junction bases outside gene matches: 8. CDR1 and CDR2, looked up from the germline V gene, are LGHNA and YSLEER. This record comes from a study of CD8+ T cells in alopecia areata listed by TCRdb under 2018. Regarding the research as a whole: High-throughput TCRbeta sequencing was used to examine T cell clonal expansion in alopecia areata in both the C3H/HeJ mouse model and human patients. Human TCRbeta sequencing covered scalp tissue and sorted CD4+ and CD8+ peripheral blood T cells from patchy and totalis/universalis alopecia areata patients and healthy controls. Scalp clonality was compared among normal scalp (n=4), patchy alopecia areata scalp (n=8), and alopecia totalis/universalis scalp (n=8). RNA was obtained with the PAXgene miRNA kit for fixed scalp, the miRNeasy kit for PBMCs, and the RNeasy kit for mouse skin. immunoSEQ multiplex PCR using 35 Vbeta forward primers and 13 Jbeta reverse primers was used to amplify TCRbeta CDR3 regions.

PBMCs were separated by density centrifugation and stained for CD3, CD4 and CD8, after which CD4+ and CD8+ T cells were sorted on a FACSAria. Scalp biopsies and blood samples were provided by unaffected controls. Study-wide findings and limitations: Scalp TCR repertoire analysis is complicated because resident alphabeta T cells in normal human skin are also sequenced, whereas mouse skin is dominated by gammadelta T cells. Shared TCR sequences between patients were less evident than in mice, which may be partly attributable to HLA diversity in the patient population. Compared with normal scalp, lesional scalp had higher clonality and more expanded CD8+ clones, particularly in alopecia totalis/universalis, a pattern that suggests antigenic drive.

The receptor chain draws on TRBV4-3 and TRBJ2-5, with TRBD2 matching 8 junction bases. The specimen sequenced was CD4+ T cells sorted from blood. The sequence was collected from a human donor in good health. The CDR3 corresponds to CASSQDWSGGPETQYF. The bases are TGCGCCAGCAGCCAAGATTGGTCGGGGGGGCCGGAGACCCAGTACTTC.